These 25 T cell receptor beta chains share one sample of origin, sequenced in a study of shared clonotypes between healthy human individuals. The method was immunoSEQ multiplex PCR; TCRdb's version includes in-frame clones alone and lacks a portion of them. Seen here are fewer than 550,000 clones, about 79% observed once, and the top ten hold around 13%. The sequenced material came from PBMCs. The receptor set was obtained from a woman aged 35 to 49 in good health. Some clones in this sample may be carry-over from other donors' samples.

This chain links TRBV27 with TRBJ2-7, with 7 bases fitting TRBD2. This CDR3 spans 14 amino acids. The germline V gene encodes CDR1 MNHEY and CDR2 SMNVEV (reference sequence). Germline trimming cut 4 bases from V and 7 bases from J; bases unmatched to any gene: 10. CDR3: CASSWSWTRSEQYF. DNA for the CDR3: TGTGCCAGCAGTTGGTCCTGGACTAGAAGTGAGCAGTACTTC.

J is TRBJ2-5 and V is TRBV10-3, with 11 positions matching TRBD1. The CDR3 has 14 amino acids. The V and J ends lost 6 bases and 4 bases, in that order; junction bases with no gene match: 4. Germline V gene sequence: CDR1 ENHRY, CDR2 SYGVKD. The CDR3 bases are TGTGCCATCAGCGGGGGACAGGGGGGAGAGACCCAGTACTTC. Translation gives CAISGGQGGETQYF.

V is TRBV9 and J is TRBJ1-4; possibly TRBD1 for D (5 bases). The CDR3 totals 15 residues. The V and J ends lost 1 base and 7 bases respectively, with 14 bases between them. Per germline, CDR1 SGDLS and CDR2 YYNGEE. CDR3 loop: CASSVQRGGGEKLFF. In DNA, the CDR3 is TGTGCCAGCAGCGTACAGAGGGGAGGAGGTGAAAAACTGTTTTTT.

This clone was counted many times. J is TRBJ2-7 and V is TRBV27; 7 nucleotides align to TRBD2. Germline CDR1 MNHEY, CDR2 SMNVEV (reference sequence). The CDR3 covers 14 residues. The ends lost 3 bases at V and 2 bases at J; junction bases unmatched: 4. The CDR3 here is CASSFQGGAYEQYF. The DNA of the CDR3 is TGTGCCAGCAGTTTCCAGGGAGGGGCCTACGAGCAGTACTTC.

The chain employs TRBV30 and TRBJ2-1; tentative D call: TRBD2 (6 bases). Germline CDR1 reads GTSNPN; CDR2 reads SVGIG (reference sequence). V lost 1 base and J lost 7, with 17 bases in between. This CDR3 region has 15 residues. The CDR3 DNA sequence: TGTGCCTGGAGTGGTTCCAGGCTGGCGGGGAATGAGCAGTTCTTC. It yields the protein CAWSGSRLAGNEQFF.

The gene calls are TRBV6-5 and TRBJ2-7; 9 bases align to TRBD1. The CDR3 contains 15 residues. V trimming: 6 bases; J trimming: 4 bases; junction bases outside the gene matches: 10. From germline, CDR1 is MNHEY and CDR2 SVGAGI. The CDR3 is CASSHRVGQGYEQYF. In DNA form, the CDR3 reads TGTGCCAGCAGCCATCGGGTGGGACAGGGTTACGAGCAGTACTTC.

The chain employs TRBV18 and TRBJ2-4, with D possibly TRBD2 on 6 matching bases. Trimming cost V 6 bases and J 5 bases, with 14 bases left between them. The CDR3 covers 14 residues. CDR1 and CDR2 (germline): KGHSH, LQKENI. CDR3 region: CASSGSGGENIQYF. The CDR3, as DNA: TGTGCCAGCTCGGGGAGCGGAGGGGAAAACATTCAGTACTTC.

J is TRBJ2-1 and V is TRBV7-3; a weak D match, TRBD1 (5 bases). Trimming removed 2 bases at V and 11 bases at J, with 16 bases between. In germline, CDR1 is SGHTA, CDR2 FQGTGA. CDR3 length: 14 amino acids. The chain's CDR3 is CASSLAAFGAQQFF. CDR3 nucleotides: TGTGCCAGCAGCTTAGCGGCTTTTGGGGCTCAGCAGTTCTTC.

The CDR3 loop reads CASRVLAGRYNEQFF. The DNA of the CDR3 is TGTGCCAGCAGGGTATTAGCGGGACGCTACAATGAGCAGTTCTTC. V and J are TRBV28 and TRBJ2-1; TRBD2 aligns across 8 bases. The CDR3 spans 15 residues. The V segment lost 6 bases and the J segment 3 bases; nucleotides outside the gene matches: 7. Germline CDR1 MDHEN, CDR2 SYDVKM.

CDR3 in amino acids: CASSPGYTSGTGEQYF. CDR3 nucleotides: TGTGCCAGCAGCCCGGGCTACACTAGCGGGACAGGGGAGCAGTACTTC. The chain joins TRBV7-3 to TRBJ2-7; D is perhaps TRBD2 (10 bases). The ends were cut back, 5 bases at V and 7 bases at J, with 24 bases in the middle. The germline V gene has CDR1 SGHTA and CDR2 FQGTGA. The CDR3 sequence is 16 residues long. Based on the CDR3 plus reference TRBV7-3 and TRBJ2-7, the full variable domain is GAGVSQTPSNKVTEKGKYVELRCDPISGHTALYWYRQSLGQGPEFLIYFQGTGAADDSGLPNDRFFAVRPEGSVSTLKIQRTERGDSAVYLCASSPGYTSGTGEQYFGPGTRLTVT.

J is TRBJ2-1 and V is TRBV5-4, with 8 bases identical to TRBD2. This CDR3 has 16 amino acids. V gave up 4 bases and J gave up 4 bases; unmatched junction bases: 10. Per germline, CDR1 SGHNT and CDR2 YYREEE (reference sequence). The CDR3 coding sequence is TGTGCCAGCAGCCCCAGTGGTGGCGGGGGGTACAATGAGCAGTTCTTC. This translates into CASSPSGGGGYNEQFF.

This rearrangement joins TRBV28 to TRBJ2-7; no clear D. V shed 2 bases and J shed 6 bases, with 5 bases lying between them. Germline CDR1 MDHEN, CDR2 SYDVKM. The CDR3 has 11 amino acids. The CDR3 loop reads CASSLRSEQYF. The CDR3 bases are TGTGCCAGCAGTTTACGGAGCGAGCAGTACTTC.

The chain couples TRBV5-1 to TRBJ2-2, with D tentatively TRBD1 or TRBD2 (5 bases each). The CDR3 contains 15 residues. The ends were cut back, 5 bases at V and 3 bases at J, with 14 bases in the middle. Per germline, CDR1 SGHRS and CDR2 YFSETQ. CDR3 DNA sequence: TGCGCCAGCAGGGGGGACGTCAGGGACACCGGGGAGCTGTTTTTT. It yields the protein CASRGDVRDTGELFF.

V gene TRBV7-2 combines with J gene TRBJ2-5; TRBD2 matches at 7 bases. The V gene's germline CDR1 is SGHTA and CDR2 FQGNSA. Trimming cost V 2 bases and J 4 bases; bases outside gene matches: 4. The CDR3 covers 14 residues. This CDR3 is CASSLYGGRETQYF. As DNA, the CDR3 is TGTGCCAGCAGCTTATATGGCGGGAGAGAGACCCAGTACTTC.

CDR3 residues: CAWRKRGGSYGYTF. In DNA, the CDR3 is TGTGCCTGGAGGAAAAGGGGGGGTAGCTATGGCTACACCTTC. The V call is TRBV30, the J call TRBJ1-2; D perhaps matches TRBD1 (6 bases). From germline, CDR1 is GTSNPN and CDR2 SVGIG (reference sequence). The CDR3 sequence is 14 residues long. V shed 3 bases and J shed 4 bases, with 15 bases lying between them.

This chain joins TRBV5-4 and TRBJ2-6; no reliable D call. Germline V gene sequence: CDR1 SGHNT, CDR2 YYREEE (reference sequence). The ends were cut back, 2 bases at V and 0 bases at J, with 6 bases in the middle. CDR3 size: 15 residues. CDR3 amino acids: CASSFQNSGANVLTF. As DNA, the CDR3 is TGTGCCAGCAGCTTTCAGAACTCTGGGGCCAACGTCCTGACTTTC.

Points on this clone: The sample holds other DNA sequences that translate to the same CDR3. V gene TRBV11-3 combines with J gene TRBJ2-5; D is unresolved. There are 14 residues in the CDR3. Germline loops: CDR1 SGHNT, CDR2 YENEEA. Trimming pared 1 base from V and 1 base from J, leaving 7 bases between. The CDR3 sequence is CASSLGGSQETQYF. CDR3 DNA sequence: TGTGCCAGCAGCTTAGGCGGCAGCCAAGAGACCCAGTACTTC.

V usage is TRBV6-1 and J usage is TRBJ1-2; D is ambiguous. The CDR3 is 15 amino acids. Germline CDR1 is MNHNS and CDR2 is SASEGT. V lost 5 bases to trimming and J lost 4 bases, with 17 bases between them. CDR3 region: CASSSRTETLYGYTF. CDR3 nucleotide sequence: TGTGCCAGCAGTTCTAGGACCGAAACCCTCTATGGCTACACCTTC.

The V and J genes are TRBV30 and TRBJ1-4; D remains unclear. The CDR3 extends over 14 amino acids. V lost 0 bases and J 7 bases, leaving 12 bases between the germline ends. Germline V lookup: CDR1 GTSNPN, CDR2 SVGIG (reference sequence). DNA for the CDR3: TGTGCCTGGAGTGTAAGAGGGTTAGGTGAAAAACTGTTTTTT. It codes for CAWSVRGLGEKLFF.

The chain is built from TRBV6-5 and TRBJ2-5; 7 bases agree with TRBD2. Trimming at V came to 5 bases and at J to 4 bases, leaving 10 bases not matched to a gene. The CDR3 length is 15 residues. Germline CDR1 and CDR2: MNHEY and SVGAGI. CDR3 nucleotides: TGTGCCAGCAGTAGGGGCGGGAGAGGATCAGAGACCCAGTACTTC. Translating it yields CASSRGGRGSETQYF.

The rearrangement uses TRBV27 and TRBJ2-3; 9 positions agree with TRBD2. Germline CDR1 is MNHEY and CDR2 is SMNVEV (reference sequence). V trimming: 0 bases; J trimming: 4 bases; junction bases outside the gene matches: 5. This CDR3 is built from 16 residues. The CDR3 bases are TGTGCCAGCAGTTTATCGAAAGGGACTAGCTCAGATACGCAGTATTTT. This encodes CASSLSKGTSSDTQYF.

V and J are TRBV5-4 and TRBJ2-7; TRBD2 matches at 13 bases. CDR3 length equals 16 residues. CDR1 SGHNT and CDR2 YYREEE come from the germline V gene (reference sequence). V lost 5 bases to trimming and J lost 5 bases; unmatched junction nucleotides: 10. In nucleotides, the CDR3 is TGTGCCAGCAGTTCCCGCGGGACTAGCGGGAATAACGAGCAGTACTTC. It translates to CASSSRGTSGNNEQYF.

The chain couples TRBV5-1 to TRBJ2-7, with D perhaps TRBD1 (6 bases). The CDR3 extends over 13 amino acids. Germline V gives CDR1 SGHRS, CDR2 YFSETQ. The V and J ends lost 3 bases and 2 bases respectively, with 9 bases between them. This CDR3 is CASSWGPTYEQYF. The CDR3 nucleotides read TGCGCCAGCAGCTGGGGGCCTACCTACGAGCAGTACTTC.

This rearrangement joins TRBV19 to TRBJ2-3; a weak D match, TRBD2 (6 bases). V shed 5 bases and J shed 0 bases, with 12 bases lying between them. This CDR3 comprises 15 residues. CDR1 and CDR2 from the germline V gene are LNHDA and SQIVND (reference sequence). CDR3 sequence (DNA): TGTGCCAGTAGTGAGGGAGGCCCTAGCACAGATACGCAGTATTTT. This sequence encodes CASSEGGPSTDTQYF.

The rearrangement links TRBV11-1 to TRBJ2-5, with D perhaps matching TRBD2 (5 bases). The germline V and J ends were trimmed by 5 bases and 5 bases, with 12 bases remaining between them. The CDR3 length is 13 residues. The germline V gene encodes CDR1 SGHAT and CDR2 FQDESV (reference sequence). CDR3 protein: CASSPGMGETQYF. The CDR3 nucleotides read TGTGCCAGCAGCCCGGGAATGGGCGAGACCCAGTACTTC.